The sequence of this TCR beta chain was determined in a study of T cell responses to AZD1222 COVID-19 vaccine. Study-wide background: It was second doses at about 4 or about 12 weeks that were pooled. Overall study findings and caveats: Donors were chiefly white British, with a greater number of females, and clonal diversity was perhaps underestimated. Recipients of two AZD1222 doses showed rising Spike-specific TCR breadth and depth.

In its sample, this clone was seen a few times. Its antigen is undetermined. In germline, CDR1 is SGHTA, CDR2 FQGTGA. V was shortened by 5 bases and J by 4 bases, with 11 bases between the two germline ends. The CDR3 is made up of 13 amino acids. Sequencing used immunoSEQ multiplex PCR; TCRdb keeps in-frame clones, though not all of them. Seen here are roughly 120,000 clones, 85% to 90% observed once, and the top ten hold more than 6.5%. Sequencing was performed on peripheral blood, taken on day 0 of AZD1222 vaccination. V is TRBV7-3 and J is TRBJ1-1; D unresolved. The TCR comes from an adult in good health. CDR3 sequence: CASSTQEGTEAFF. The CDR3 region has the DNA TGTGCCAGCAGCACCCAGGAAGGCACTGAAGCTTTCTTT. Full variable domain (missing parts from reference TRBV7-3 and TRBJ1-1): GAGVSQTPSNKVTEKGKYVELRCDPISGHTALYWYRQSLGQGPEFLIYFQGTGAADDSGLPNDRFFAVRPEGSVSTLKIQRTERGDSAVYLCASSTQEGTEAFFGQGTRLTVV.